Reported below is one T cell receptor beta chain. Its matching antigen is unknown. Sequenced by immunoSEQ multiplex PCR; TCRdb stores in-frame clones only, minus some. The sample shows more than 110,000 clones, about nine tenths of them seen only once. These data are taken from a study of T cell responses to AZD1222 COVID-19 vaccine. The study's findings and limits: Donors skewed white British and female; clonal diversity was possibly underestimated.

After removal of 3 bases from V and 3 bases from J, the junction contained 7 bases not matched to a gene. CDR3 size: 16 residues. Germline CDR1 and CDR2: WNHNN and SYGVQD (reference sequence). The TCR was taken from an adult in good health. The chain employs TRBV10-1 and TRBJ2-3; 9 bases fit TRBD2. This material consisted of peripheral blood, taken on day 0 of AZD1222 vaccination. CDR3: CASSDIAGATTDTQYF. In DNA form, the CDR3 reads TGCGCCAGCAGTGATATAGCGGGGGCCACAACAGATACGCAGTATTTT.